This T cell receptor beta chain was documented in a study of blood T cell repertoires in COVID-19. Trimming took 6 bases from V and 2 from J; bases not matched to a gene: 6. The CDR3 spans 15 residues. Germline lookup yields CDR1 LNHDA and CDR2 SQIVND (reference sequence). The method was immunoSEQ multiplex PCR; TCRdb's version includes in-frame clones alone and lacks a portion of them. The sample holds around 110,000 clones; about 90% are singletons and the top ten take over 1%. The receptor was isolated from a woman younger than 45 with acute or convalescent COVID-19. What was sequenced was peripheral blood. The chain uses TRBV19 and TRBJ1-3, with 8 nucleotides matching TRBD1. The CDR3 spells CASSPGQGPGNTIYF. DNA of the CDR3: TGTGCCAGTAGCCCCGGACAGGGCCCTGGAAACACCATATATTTT.